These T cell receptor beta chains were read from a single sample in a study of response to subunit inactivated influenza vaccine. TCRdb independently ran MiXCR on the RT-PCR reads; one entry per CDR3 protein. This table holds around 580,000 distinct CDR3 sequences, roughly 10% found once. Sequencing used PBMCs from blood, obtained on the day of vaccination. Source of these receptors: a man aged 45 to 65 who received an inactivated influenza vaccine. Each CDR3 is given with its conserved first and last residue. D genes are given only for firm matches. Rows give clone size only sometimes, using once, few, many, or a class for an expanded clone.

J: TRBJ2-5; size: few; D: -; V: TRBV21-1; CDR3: CASSKSRGLAGETQYF; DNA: TGTGCCAGCAGCAAAAGTCGAGGACTAGCTGGGGAGACCCAGTACTTC
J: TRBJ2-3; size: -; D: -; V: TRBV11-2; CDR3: CASSHNLLGDTQYF; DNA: TGTGCCAGCAGCCACAATTTACTCGGAGATACGCAGTATTTT
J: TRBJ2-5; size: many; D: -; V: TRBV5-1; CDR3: CASSLAGVAETQYF; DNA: TGCGCCAGCAGCTTGGCAGGGGTGGCAGAGACCCAGTACTTC
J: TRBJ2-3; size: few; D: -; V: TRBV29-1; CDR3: CSVEGLTVTDTQYF; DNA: TGCAGCGTTGAGGGACTGACCGTAACAGATACGCAGTATTTT
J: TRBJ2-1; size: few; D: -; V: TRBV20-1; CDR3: CSARKPGHLSYNEQFF; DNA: TGCAGTGCTAGAAAACCGGGACACTTATCCTACAATGAGCAGTTCTTC
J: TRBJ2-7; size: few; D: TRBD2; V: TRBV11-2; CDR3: CASSFLSGSRSYEQYF; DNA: TGTGCCAGCAGCTTTCTTAGCGGGAGCCGCTCCTACGAGCAGTACTTC
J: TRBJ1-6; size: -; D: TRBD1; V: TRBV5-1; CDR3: CASSLGTGRSPLHF; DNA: TGCGCCAGCAGCTTGGGGACAGGGAGATCACCCCTCCACTTT
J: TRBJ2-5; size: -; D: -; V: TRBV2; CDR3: CASRGLLARQETQYF; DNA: TGTGCCAGCAGGGGACTTTTAGCGCGGCAAGAGACCCAGTACTTC
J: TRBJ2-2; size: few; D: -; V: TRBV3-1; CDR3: CASREAWDTGELFF; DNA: TGTGCCAGCAGAGAAGCCTGGGACACCGGGGAGCTGTTTTTT
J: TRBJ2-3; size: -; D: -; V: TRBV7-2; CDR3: CASSSDRNTDTQYF; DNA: TGTGCCAGCAGCTCAGACAGAAACACAGATACGCAGTATTTT
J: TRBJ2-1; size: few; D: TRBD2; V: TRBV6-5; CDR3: CASSYYLAGDGEFF; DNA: TGTGCCAGCAGTTACTATCTAGCGGGAGACGGGGAGTTCTTC
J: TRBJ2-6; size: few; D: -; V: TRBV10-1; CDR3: CASSSDGIGANVLTF; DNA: TGCGCCAGCAGCTCCGACGGGATTGGGGCCAACGTCCTGACTTTC
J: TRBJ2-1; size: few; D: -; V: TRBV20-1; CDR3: CSGLQTYNEQFF; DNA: TGCAGTGGTCTACAGACCTACAATGAGCAGTTCTTC
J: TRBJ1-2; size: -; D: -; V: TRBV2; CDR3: CASSIDSPPYTF; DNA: TGTGCCAGCAGTATCGACAGTCCCCCCTACACCTTC
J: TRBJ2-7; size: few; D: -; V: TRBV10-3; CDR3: CAISENNRGSSGAGYEQYF; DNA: TGTGCCATCAGTGAGAACAATAGGGGTAGTTCCGGGGCAGGCTACGAGCAGTACTTC
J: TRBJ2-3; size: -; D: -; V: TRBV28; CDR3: CASSFGSRPTDTQYF; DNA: TGTGCCAGCAGTTTTGGTTCCCGACCCACAGATACGCAGTATTTT
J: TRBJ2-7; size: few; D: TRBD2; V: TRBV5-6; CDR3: CASSSPPRKAGGTEMQYF; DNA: TGTGCCAGCAGCTCCCCCCCAAGAAAAGCGGGGGGCACGGAAATGCAGTACTTC
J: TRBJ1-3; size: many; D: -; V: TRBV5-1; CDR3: CASSLSANLGNTIYF; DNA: TGCGCCAGCAGCTTGTCGGCCAATCTCGGAAACACCATATATTTT
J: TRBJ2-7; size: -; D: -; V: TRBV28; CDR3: CASIGGGSSYEQYF; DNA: TGTGCCAGCATCGGAGGGGGAAGCTCCTACGAGCAGTACTTC
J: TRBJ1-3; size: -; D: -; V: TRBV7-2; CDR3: CASTQDSGNTIYF; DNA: TGTGCCAGCACCCAGGATTCTGGAAACACCATATATTTT
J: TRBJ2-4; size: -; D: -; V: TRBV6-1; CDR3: CASSSPGANIQYF; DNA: TGTGCCAGCAGCTCCCCAGGGGCGAACATTCAGTACTTC
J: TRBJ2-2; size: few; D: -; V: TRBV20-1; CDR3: CSARGGGQANTGELFF; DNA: TGCAGTGCTAGGGGGGGGGGACAGGCGAACACCGGGGAGCTGTTTTTT
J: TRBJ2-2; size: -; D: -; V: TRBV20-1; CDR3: CSARGPWGTGELFF; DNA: TGCAGTGCTAGAGGCCCCTGGGGAACCGGGGAGCTGTTTTTT
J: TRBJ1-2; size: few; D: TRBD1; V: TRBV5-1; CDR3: CASSLAGDRGRGYTF; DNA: TGCGCCAGCAGCTTGGCCGGGGACAGGGGGAGAGGCTACACCTTC